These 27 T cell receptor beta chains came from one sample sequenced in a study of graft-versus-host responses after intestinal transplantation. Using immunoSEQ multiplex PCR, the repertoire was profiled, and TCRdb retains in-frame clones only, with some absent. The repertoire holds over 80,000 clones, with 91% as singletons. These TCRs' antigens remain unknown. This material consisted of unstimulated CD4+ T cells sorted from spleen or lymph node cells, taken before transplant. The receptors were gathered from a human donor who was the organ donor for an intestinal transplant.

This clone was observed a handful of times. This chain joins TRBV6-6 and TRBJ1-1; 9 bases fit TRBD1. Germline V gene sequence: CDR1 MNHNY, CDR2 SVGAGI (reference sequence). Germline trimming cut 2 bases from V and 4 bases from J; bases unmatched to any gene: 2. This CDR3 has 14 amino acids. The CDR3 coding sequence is TGTGCCAGCAGTTACCCGGACAGGGGCACTGAAGCTTTCTTT. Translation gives CASSYPDRGTEAFF.

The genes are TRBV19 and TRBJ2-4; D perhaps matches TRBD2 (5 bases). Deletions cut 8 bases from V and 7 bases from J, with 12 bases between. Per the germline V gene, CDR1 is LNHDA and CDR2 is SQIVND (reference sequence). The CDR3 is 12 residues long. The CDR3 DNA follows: TGTGCCAGTCGGACGGGGTCGAACATTCAGTACTTC. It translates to CASRTGSNIQYF. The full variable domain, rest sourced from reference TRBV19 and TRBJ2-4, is DGGITQSPKYLFRKEGQNVTLSCEQNLNHDAMYWYRQDPGQGLRLIYYSQIVNDFQKGDIAEGYSVSREKKESFPLTVTSAQKNPTAFYLCASRTGSNIQYFGAGTRLSVL.

CDR3 protein: CASSVGGTGVFGGYTF. The DNA for the CDR3 is TGTGCCAGCAGCGTAGGTGGGACAGGGGTATTTGGTGGCTACACCTTC. This rearrangement joins TRBV9 to TRBJ1-2, with 10 bases lining up with TRBD1. The CDR3 sequence is 16 residues long. V lost 0 bases, J lost 7 bases, and 9 bases stayed unmatched. Looked up from germline, CDR1 is SGDLS and CDR2 is YYNGEE.

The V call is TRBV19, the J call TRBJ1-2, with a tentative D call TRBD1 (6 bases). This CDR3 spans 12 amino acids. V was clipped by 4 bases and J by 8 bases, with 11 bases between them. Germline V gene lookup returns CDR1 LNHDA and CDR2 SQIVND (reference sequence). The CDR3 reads CASSTRGWGYTF. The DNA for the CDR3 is TGTGCCAGTAGTACCAGGGGTTGGGGCTACACCTTC.

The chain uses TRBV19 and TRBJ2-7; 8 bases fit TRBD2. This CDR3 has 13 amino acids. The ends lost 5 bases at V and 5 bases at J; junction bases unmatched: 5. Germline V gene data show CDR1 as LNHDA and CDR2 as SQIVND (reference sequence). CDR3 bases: TGTGCCAGTAGTGCCCAGCGGGGGAACGAGCAGTACTTC. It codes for CASSAQRGNEQYF.

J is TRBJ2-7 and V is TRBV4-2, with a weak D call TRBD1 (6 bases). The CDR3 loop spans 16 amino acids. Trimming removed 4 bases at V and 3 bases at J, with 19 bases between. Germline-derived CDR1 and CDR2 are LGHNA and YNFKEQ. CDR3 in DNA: TGTGCCAGCAGCCGAGGATCAGGGGCGGATATCTACGAGCAGTACTTC. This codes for CASSRGSGADIYEQYF.

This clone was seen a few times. The CDR3 nucleotides read TGTGCCAGCAGCGCCGGGACAGGGAGTGAAAAACTGTTTTTT. It is translated as CASSAGTGSEKLFF. The V and J genes are TRBV6-4 and TRBJ1-4; 9 nucleotides match TRBD1. Germline loops: CDR1 MRHNA, CDR2 SNTAGT. This CDR3 comprises 14 residues. V lost 6 bases to trimming and J lost 7 bases; unmatched junction nucleotides: 6.

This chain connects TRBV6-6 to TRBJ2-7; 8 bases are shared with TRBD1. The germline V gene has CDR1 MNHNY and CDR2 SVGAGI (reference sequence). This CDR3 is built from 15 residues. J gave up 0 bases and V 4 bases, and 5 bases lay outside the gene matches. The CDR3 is CASSSAGQGSYEQYF. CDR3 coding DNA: TGTGCCAGCAGTTCGGCTGGACAGGGCTCCTACGAGCAGTACTTC.

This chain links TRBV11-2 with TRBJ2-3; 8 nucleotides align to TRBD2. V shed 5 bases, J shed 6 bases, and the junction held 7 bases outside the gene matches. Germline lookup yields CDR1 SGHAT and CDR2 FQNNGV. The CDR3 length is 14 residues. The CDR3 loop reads CASSPAGGVDTQYF. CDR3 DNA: TGTGCCAGCAGCCCGGCGGGGGGCGTGGATACGCAGTATTTT.

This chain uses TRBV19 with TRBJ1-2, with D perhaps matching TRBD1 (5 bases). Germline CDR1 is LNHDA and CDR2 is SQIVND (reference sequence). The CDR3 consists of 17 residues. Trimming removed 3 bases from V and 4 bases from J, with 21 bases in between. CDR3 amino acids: CASSMDETVAETYGYTF. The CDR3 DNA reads TGTGCCAGTAGTATGGACGAGACAGTAGCGGAGACCTATGGCTACACCTTC. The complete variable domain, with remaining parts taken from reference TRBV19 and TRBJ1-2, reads DGGITQSPKYLFRKEGQNVTLSCEQNLNHDAMYWYRQDPGQGLRLIYYSQIVNDFQKGDIAEGYSVSREKKESFPLTVTSAQKNPTAFYLCASSMDETVAETYGYTFGSGTRLTVV.

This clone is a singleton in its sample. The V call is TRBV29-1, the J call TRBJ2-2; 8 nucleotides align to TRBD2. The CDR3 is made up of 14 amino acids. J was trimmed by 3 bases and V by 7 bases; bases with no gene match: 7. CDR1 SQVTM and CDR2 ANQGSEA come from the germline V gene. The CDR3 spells CSARTGGDTGELFF. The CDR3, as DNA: TGCAGCGCACGGACGGGGGGGGACACCGGGGAGCTGTTTTTT.

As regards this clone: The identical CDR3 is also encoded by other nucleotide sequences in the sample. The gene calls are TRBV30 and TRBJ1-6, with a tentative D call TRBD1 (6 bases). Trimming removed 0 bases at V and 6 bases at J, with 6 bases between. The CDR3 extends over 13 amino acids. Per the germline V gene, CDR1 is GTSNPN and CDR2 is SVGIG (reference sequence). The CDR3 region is CAWSVQGNSPLHF. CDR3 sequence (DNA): TGTGCCTGGAGTGTACAGGGTAATTCACCCCTCCACTTT.

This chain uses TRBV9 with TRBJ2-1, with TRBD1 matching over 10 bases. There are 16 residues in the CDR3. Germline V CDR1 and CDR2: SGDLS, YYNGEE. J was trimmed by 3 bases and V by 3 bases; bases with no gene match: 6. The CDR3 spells CASSALGTGVYNEQFF. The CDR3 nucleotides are TGTGCCAGCAGCGCATTAGGGACAGGGGTCTACAATGAGCAGTTCTTC.

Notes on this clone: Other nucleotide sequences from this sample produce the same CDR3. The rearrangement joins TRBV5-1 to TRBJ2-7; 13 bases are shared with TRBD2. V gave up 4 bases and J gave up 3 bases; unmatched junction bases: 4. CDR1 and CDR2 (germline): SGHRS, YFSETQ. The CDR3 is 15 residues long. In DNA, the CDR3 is TGCGCCAGCAGCAGGGGGACTAGCGGGGACTACGAGCAGTACTTC. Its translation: CASSRGTSGDYEQYF.

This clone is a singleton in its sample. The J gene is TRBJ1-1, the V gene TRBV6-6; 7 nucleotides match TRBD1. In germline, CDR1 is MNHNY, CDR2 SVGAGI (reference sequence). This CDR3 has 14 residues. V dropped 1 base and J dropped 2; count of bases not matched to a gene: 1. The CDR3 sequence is CASSYLGGNTEAFF. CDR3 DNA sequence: TGTGCCAGCAGTTACTTAGGGGGCAACACTGAAGCTTTCTTT.

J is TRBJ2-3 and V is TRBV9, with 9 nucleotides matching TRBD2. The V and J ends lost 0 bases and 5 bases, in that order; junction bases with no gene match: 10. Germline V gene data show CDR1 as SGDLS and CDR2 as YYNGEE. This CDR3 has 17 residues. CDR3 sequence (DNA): TGTGCCAGCAGCGTAGATTTGCGGGGGGGCCCCGGAGATACGCAGTATTTT. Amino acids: CASSVDLRGGPGDTQYF.

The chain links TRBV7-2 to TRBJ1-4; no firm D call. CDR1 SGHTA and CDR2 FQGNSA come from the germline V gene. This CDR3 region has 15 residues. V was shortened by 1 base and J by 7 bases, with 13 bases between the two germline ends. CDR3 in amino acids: CASSLGWRAGEKLFF. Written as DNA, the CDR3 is TGTGCCAGCAGCTTAGGATGGAGGGCGGGTGAAAAACTGTTTTTT. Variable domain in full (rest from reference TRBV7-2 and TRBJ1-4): GAGVSQSPSNKVTEKGKDVELRCDPISGHTALYWYRQSLGQGLEFLIYFQGNSAPDKSGLPSDRFSAERTGGSVSTLTIQRTQQEDSAVYLCASSLGWRAGEKLFFGSGTQLSVL.

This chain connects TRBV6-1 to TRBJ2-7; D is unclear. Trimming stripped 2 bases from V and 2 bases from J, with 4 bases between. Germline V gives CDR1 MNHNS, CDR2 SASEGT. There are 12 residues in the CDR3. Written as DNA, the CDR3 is TGTGCCAGCAGTGAACTTACCTACGAGCAGTACTTC. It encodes CASSELTYEQYF.

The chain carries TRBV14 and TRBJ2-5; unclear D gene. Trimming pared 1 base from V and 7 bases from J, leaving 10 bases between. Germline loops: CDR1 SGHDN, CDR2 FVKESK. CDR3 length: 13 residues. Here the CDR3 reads CASSQVFGGTQYF. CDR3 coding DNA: TGTGCCAGCAGCCAAGTTTTTGGCGGGACCCAGTACTTC.

The CDR3 loop reads CASSPTPGETEAFF. Here the CDR3 DNA reads TGTGCCAGCAGTCCCACACCGGGAGAAACTGAAGCTTTCTTT. The chain carries TRBV27 and TRBJ1-1; D is unclear. Trimming left V 5 bases short and J 5 bases short, with 15 bases between. This CDR3 region has 14 residues. The germline V gene has CDR1 MNHEY and CDR2 SMNVEV (reference sequence).

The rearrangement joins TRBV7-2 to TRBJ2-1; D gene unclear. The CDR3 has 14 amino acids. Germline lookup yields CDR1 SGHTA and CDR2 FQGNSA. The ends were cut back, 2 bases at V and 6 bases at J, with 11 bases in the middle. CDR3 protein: CASSLTRLGNEQFF. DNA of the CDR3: TGTGCCAGCAGCTTAACAAGACTGGGCAATGAGCAGTTCTTC.

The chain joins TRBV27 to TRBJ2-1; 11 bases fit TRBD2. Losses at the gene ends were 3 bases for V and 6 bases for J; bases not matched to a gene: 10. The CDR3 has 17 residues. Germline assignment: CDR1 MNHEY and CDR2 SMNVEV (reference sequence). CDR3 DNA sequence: TGTGCCAGCAGTTTCCAAATAGCGGGGGGGCTAGGCAATGAGCAGTTCTTC. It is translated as CASSFQIAGGLGNEQFF.

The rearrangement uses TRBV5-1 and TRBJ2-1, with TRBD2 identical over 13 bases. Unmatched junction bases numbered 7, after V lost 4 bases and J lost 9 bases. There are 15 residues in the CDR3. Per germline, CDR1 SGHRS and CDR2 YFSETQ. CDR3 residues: CASSPTSGGAAEQFF. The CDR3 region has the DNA TGCGCCAGCAGCCCTACTAGCGGGGGGGCCGCTGAGCAGTTCTTC.

This CDR3 reads CASSLSSVYEQYF. The DNA of the CDR3 is TGTGCCAGCAGCTTAAGTTCGGTATACGAGCAGTACTTC. The chain couples TRBV7-9 to TRBJ2-7; D remains ambiguous. The CDR3 is made up of 13 amino acids. Trimming took off 2 bases at V and 4 bases at J, with 9 bases between the two ends. The germline CDR1 and CDR2 sequences are SEHNR and FQNEAQ (reference sequence).

The CDR3 is CASSYLGGLAKNIQYF. The DNA for the CDR3 is TGTGCCAGCAGTTACTTGGGGGGTTTAGCCAAAAACATTCAGTACTTC. The chain uses TRBV6-5 and TRBJ2-4, with D possibly TRBD2 on 6 matching bases. Between the trimmed V and J ends, which lost 1 base and 0 bases, there was a span of 10 bases. CDR1 is MNHEY, CDR2 SVGAGI, per germline. This CDR3 region has 16 residues.

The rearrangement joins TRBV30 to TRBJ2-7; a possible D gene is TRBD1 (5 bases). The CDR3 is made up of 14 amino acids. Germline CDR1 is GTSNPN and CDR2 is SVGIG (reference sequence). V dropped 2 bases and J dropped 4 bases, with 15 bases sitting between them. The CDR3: CAWSMVRGLYEQYF. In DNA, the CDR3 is TGTGCCTGGAGTATGGTAAGGGGCTTGTACGAGCAGTACTTC.

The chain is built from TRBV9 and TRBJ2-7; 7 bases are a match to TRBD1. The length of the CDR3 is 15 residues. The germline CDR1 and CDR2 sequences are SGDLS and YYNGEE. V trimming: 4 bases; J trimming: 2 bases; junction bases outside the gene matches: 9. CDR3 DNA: TGTGCCAGCAGCCCCCGACAGGGTGGCCCCTACGAGCAGTACTTC. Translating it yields CASSPRQGGPYEQYF.